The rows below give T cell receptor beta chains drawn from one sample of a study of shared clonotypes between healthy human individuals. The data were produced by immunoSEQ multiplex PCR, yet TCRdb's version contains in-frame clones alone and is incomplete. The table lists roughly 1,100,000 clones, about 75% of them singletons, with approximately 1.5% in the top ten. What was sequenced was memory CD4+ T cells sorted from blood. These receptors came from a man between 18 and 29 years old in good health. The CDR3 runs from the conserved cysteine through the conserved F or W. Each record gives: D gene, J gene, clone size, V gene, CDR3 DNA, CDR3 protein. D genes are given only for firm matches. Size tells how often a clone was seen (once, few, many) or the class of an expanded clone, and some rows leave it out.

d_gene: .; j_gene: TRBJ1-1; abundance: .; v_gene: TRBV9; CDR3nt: TGTGCCAGCAGCGCCCGGGGTGACAGCTCAAACACTGAAGCTTTCTTT; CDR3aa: CASSARGDSSNTEAFF
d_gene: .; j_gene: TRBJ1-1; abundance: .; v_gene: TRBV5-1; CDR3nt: TGCGCCAGCAGCAGGGAGGGGAACACTGAAGCTTTCTTT; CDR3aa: CASSREGNTEAFF
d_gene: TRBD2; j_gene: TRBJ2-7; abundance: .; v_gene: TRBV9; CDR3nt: TGTGCCAGCAGCGTAGCTAGCGGGGACCTCTACGAGCAGTACTTC; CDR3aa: CASSVASGDLYEQYF
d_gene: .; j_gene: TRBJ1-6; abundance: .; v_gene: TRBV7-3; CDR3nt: TGTGCCAGCAGCTTAACAGGGAGCACACCCCTCCACTTT; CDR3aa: CASSLTGSTPLHF
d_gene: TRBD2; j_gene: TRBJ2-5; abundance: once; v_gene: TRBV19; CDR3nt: TGTGCCAGTAGTATCGGGGGGTCAGGGTTGCAAGAGACCCAGTACTTC; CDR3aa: CASSIGGSGLQETQYF
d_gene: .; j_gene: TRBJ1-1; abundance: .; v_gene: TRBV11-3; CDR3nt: TGTGCCAGCAGCTTAGGCCAGAACAGCGGAGCTTTCTTT; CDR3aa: CASSLGQNSGAFF
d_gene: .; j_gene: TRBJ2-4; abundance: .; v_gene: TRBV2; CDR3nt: TGTGCCAGCAGTGACATTCTAGCCAAAAACATTCAGTACTTC; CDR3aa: CASSDILAKNIQYF
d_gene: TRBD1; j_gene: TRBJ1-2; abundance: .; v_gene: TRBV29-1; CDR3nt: TGCAGCGTTGCCCAGGGACAGGAGTATGGCTACACCTTC; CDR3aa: CSVAQGQEYGYTF
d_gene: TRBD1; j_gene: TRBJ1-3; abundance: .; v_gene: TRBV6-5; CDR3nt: TGTGCCAGCAGTTTGGACAGGGCTGGAAACACCATATATTTT; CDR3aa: CASSLDRAGNTIYF
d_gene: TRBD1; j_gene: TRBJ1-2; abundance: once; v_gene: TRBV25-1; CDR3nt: TGTGCCAGCAGTACCCTGGGGCAGGGGGCCGTAGGCTACACCTTC; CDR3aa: CASSTLGQGAVGYTF
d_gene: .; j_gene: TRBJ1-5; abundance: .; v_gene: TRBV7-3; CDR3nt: TGTGCCAGCAGCGAGACCCCAGACTGGAATCAGCCCCAGCATTTT; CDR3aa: CASSETPDWNQPQHF
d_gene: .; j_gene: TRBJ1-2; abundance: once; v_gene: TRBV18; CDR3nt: TGTGCCAGCTCACCATGGGCCGATGCTAACTATGGCTACACCTTC; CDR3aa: CASSPWADANYGYTF
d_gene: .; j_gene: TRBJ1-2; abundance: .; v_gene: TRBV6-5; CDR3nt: TGTGCCACGGGACTCCGGATTTTCCGCTATGGCTACACCTTC; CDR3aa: CATGLRIFRYGYTF
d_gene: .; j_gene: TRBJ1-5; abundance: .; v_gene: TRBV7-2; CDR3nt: TGTGCCAGCAGCTTAGGCCGGGGAGCCAATCAGCCCCAGCATTTT; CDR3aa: CASSLGRGANQPQHF
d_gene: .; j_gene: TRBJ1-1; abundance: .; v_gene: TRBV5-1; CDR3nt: TGCGCCAGCAGCTTTTCGGGGCCAGGTCGTACTGAAGCTTTCTTT; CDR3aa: CASSFSGPGRTEAFF
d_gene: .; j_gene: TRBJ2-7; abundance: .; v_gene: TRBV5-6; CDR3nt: TGTGCCAGCAGCTTGTATGGGTACGAGCAGTACTTC; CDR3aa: CASSLYGYEQYF
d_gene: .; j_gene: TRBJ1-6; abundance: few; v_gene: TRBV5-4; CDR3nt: TGTGCCAGCAGCTCTGTAGGTTCACCCCTCCACTTT; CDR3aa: CASSSVGSPLHF